This is a list of T cell receptor beta chains from one sample in a study of blood T cells in healthy people across ages. TCRdb re-derived calls from the 5' RACE reads in MiXCR, one entry per CDR3 protein. The sample yields over 1.5 million distinct CDR3 sequences, about 50% seen once. The specimen sequenced was blood. The source of these receptors is a woman between 40 and 50 years old in good health. Both conserved end residues are part of each CDR3. A D gene is named only where the DNA matches it firmly. The size of a clone is reported for some rows only, either as once, few or many, or as a class for expanded clones.

J gene | CDR3 length | D gene | clone size | V gene | CDR3 protein | CDR3 DNA
TRBJ1-2 | 15 | TRBD1 | - | TRBV6-2/TRBV6-3 | CASSYSGQGASGYTF | TGTGCCAGCAGTTACTCGGGACAGGGGGCGAGTGGCTACACCTTC
TRBJ2-5 | 16 | TRBD2 | - | TRBV4-3 | CASSQETSAYQETQYF | TGCGCCAGCAGCCAGGAGACTAGCGCCTACCAAGAGACCCAGTACTTC
TRBJ1-1 | 14 | TRBD1 | few | TRBV7-9 | CASSPGQGSTEAFF | TGTGCCAGCAGCCCCGGACAGGGTAGCACTGAAGCTTTCTTT
TRBJ2-7 | 13 | - | - | TRBV20-1 | CSATPDSTYEQYF | TGCAGTGCTACTCCGGACAGTACCTACGAGCAGTACTTC
TRBJ1-1 | 13 | - | - | TRBV29-1 | CSVEQDGDTEAFF | TGCAGCGTTGAGCAGGACGGAGACACTGAAGCTTTCTTT
TRBJ2-1 | 14 | - | - | TRBV20-1 | CSASLSVSSAEQFF | TGCAGTGCTAGTTTGAGTGTTAGTAGCGCAGAGCAGTTCTTC
TRBJ2-4 | 14 | TRBD1 | few | TRBV7-9 | CASSLTGGQGIQYF | TGTGCCAGCAGCCTCACTGGAGGACAGGGGATTCAGTACTTC
TRBJ2-7 | 17 | - | - | TRBV2 | CASKLPRGRTDSYEQYF | TGTGCCAGCAAATTGCCCAGGGGAAGGACGGACTCCTACGAGCAGTACTTC
TRBJ2-5 | 13 | - | - | TRBV6-5 | CASWRTVEKTQYF | TGTGCCAGCTGGAGGACGGTGGAAAAGACCCAGTACTTC
TRBJ1-1 | 14 | - | - | TRBV3-1 | CASSQVGENTEAFF | TGTGCCAGCAGCCAAGTCGGGGAGAACACTGAAGCTTTCTTT
TRBJ1-4 | 15 | - | once | TRBV11-2 | CASSTTGVLDEKLFF | TGTGCCAGCAGCACCACGGGGGTTTTGGATGAAAAACTGTTTTTT
TRBJ1-1 | 15 | - | - | TRBV5-1 | CASSSRDFGGTEAFF | TGCGCCAGCAGCTCCAGGGATTTTGGGGGCACTGAAGCTTTCTTT
TRBJ2-7 | 16 | TRBD2 | - | TRBV20-1 | CSARGQVRGASYEQYF | TGCAGTGCTAGAGGTCAGGTGCGGGGGGCTTCCTACGAGCAGTACTTC
TRBJ1-2 | 14 | - | - | TRBV20-1 | CSARDPLSPGSYTF | TGCAGTGCTAGAGATCCATTATCGCCCGGGAGCTACACCTTC
TRBJ2-4 | 16 | - | - | TRBV5-1 | CASRLDAQEISYKQYF | TGCGCCAGCAGACTCGACGCTCAGGAAATCTCCTACAAGCAGTACTTC
TRBJ2-7 | 14 | - | - | TRBV6-1 | CASRPQGTGSEQYF | TGTGCCAGCAGACCTCAGGGGACGGGATCCGAGCAGTACTTC
TRBJ2-3 | 15 | - | - | TRBV4-3 | CASSQEGTSSDTQYF | TGCGCCAGCAGCCAAGAGGGAACTAGCTCAGATACGCAGTATTTT
TRBJ1-2 | 14 | - | few | TRBV4-3 | CASSQEMGVEGYTF | TGCGCCAGCAGCCAAGAGATGGGAGTGGAAGGCTACACCTTC
TRBJ2-7 | 13 | - | - | TRBV5-1 | CASSSGGYNEQYF | TGCGCCAGCAGTAGTGGCGGCTACAATGAGCAGTACTTC
TRBJ1-2 | 13 | - | few | TRBV7-9 | CASSPRIPGGYTF | TGTGCCAGCAGCCCCAGGATCCCAGGCGGCTACACCTTC